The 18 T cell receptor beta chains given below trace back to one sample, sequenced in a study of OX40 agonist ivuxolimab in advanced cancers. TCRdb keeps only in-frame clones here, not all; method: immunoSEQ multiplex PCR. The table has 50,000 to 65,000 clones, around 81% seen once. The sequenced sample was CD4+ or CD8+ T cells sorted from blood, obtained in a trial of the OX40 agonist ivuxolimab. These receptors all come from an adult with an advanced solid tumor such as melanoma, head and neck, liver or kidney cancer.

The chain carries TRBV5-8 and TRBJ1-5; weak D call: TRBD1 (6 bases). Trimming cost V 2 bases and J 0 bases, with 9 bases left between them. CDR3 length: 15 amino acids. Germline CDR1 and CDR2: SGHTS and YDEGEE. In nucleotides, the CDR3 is TGTGCCAGCAGCTTTAGGGGGGTTAGCAATCAGCCCCAGCATTTT. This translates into CASSFRGVSNQPQHF.

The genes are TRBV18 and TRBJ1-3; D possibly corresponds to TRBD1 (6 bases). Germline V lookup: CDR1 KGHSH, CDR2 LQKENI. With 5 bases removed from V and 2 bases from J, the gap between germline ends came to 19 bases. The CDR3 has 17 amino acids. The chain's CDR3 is CASSSRSGQNAGNTIYF. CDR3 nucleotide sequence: TGTGCCAGCTCATCTCGGAGCGGACAGAACGCTGGAAACACCATATATTTT.

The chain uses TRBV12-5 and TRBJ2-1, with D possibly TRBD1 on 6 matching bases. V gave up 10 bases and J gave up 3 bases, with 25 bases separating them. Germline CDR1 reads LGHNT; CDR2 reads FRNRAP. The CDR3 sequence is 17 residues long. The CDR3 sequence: CAIPERRLGTSYNEQFF. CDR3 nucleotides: TGTGCTATCCCAGAACGGCGCCTCGGGACAAGCTACAATGAGCAGTTCTTC.

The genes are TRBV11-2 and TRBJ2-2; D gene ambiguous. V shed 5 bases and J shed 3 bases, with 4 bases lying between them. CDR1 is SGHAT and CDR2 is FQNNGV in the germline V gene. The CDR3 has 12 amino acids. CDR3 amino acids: CASSPHTGELFF. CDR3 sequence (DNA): TGTGCCAGCAGCCCCCACACCGGGGAGCTGTTTTTT.

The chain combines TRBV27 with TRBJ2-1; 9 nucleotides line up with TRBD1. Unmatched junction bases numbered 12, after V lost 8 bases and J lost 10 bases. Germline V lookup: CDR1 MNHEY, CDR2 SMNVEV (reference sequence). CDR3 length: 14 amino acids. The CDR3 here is CASARDRVSGEQFF. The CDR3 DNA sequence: TGTGCCAGCGCCAGGGACAGGGTATCGGGCGAGCAGTTCTTC.

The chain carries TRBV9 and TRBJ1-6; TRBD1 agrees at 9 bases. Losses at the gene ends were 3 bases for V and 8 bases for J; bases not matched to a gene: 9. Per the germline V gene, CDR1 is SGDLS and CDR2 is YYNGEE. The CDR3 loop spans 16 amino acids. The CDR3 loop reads CASSAGTGTGDSPLHF. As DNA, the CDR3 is TGTGCCAGCAGCGCCGGGACAGGGACAGGCGATTCACCCCTCCACTTT. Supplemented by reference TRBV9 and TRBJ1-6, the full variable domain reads DSGVTQTPKHLITATGQRVTLRCSPRSGDLSVYWYQQSLDQGLQFLIQYYNGEERAKGNILERFSAQQFPDLHSELNLSSLELGDSALYFCASSAGTGTGDSPLHFGNGTRLTVT.

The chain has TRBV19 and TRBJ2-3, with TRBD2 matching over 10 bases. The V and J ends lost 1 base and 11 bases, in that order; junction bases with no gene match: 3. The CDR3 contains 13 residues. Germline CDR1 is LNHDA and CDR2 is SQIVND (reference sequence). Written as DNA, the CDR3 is TGTGCCAGTAGTATAGCGCGGACTAGCGGGCAGTATTTT. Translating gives CASSIARTSGQYF.

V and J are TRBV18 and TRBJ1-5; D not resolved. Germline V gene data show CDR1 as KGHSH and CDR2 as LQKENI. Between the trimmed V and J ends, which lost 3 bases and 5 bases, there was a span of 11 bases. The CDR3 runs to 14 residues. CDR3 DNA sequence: TGTGCCAGCTCACCGAGGGTTGGGGATCAGCCCCAGCATTTT. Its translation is CASSPRVGDQPQHF.

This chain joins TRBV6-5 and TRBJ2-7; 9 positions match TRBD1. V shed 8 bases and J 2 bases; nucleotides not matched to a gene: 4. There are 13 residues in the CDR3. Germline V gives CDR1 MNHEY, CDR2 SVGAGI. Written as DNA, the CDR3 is TGTGCCAGCCAAGGGACAGGGACCTACGAGCAGTACTTC. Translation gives CASQGTGTYEQYF.

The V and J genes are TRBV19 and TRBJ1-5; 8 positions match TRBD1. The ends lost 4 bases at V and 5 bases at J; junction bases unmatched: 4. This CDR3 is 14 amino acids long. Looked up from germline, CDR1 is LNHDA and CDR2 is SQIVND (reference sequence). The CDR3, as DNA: TGTGCCAGTAGTAGACAGGGGAGGGATCAGCCCCAGCATTTT. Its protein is CASSRQGRDQPQHF. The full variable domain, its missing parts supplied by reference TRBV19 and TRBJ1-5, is DGGITQSPKYLFRKEGQNVTLSCEQNLNHDAMYWYRQDPGQGLRLIYYSQIVNDFQKGDIAEGYSVSREKKESFPLTVTSAQKNPTAFYLCASSRQGRDQPQHFGDGTRLSIL.

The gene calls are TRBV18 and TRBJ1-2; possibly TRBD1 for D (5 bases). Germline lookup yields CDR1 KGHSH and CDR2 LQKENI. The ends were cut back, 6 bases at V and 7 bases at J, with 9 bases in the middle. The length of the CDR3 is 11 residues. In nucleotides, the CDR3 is TGTGCCAGCTCGGACATTCGTGGCTACACCTTC. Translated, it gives CASSDIRGYTF.

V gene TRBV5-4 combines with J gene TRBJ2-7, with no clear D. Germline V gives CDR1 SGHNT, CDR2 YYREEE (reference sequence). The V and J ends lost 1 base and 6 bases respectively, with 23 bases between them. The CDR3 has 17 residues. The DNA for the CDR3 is TGTGCCAGCAGCTTGCCTCTTGCTGGATCCGGTTTAGGCGAGCAGTACTTC. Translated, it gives CASSLPLAGSGLGEQYF.

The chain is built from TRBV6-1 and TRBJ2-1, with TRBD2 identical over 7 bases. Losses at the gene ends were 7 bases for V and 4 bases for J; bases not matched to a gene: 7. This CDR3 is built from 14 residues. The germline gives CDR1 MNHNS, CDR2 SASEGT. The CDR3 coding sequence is TGTGCCAGCACCCGACTAGCCTTTTACAATGAGCAGTTCTTC. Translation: CASTRLAFYNEQFF.

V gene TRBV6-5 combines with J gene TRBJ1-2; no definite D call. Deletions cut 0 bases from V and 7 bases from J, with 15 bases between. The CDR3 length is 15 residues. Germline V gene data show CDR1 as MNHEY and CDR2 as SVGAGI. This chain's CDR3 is CASSYSPLTTSGYTF. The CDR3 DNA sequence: TGTGCCAGCAGTTACTCCCCCTTGACGACGAGTGGCTACACCTTC.

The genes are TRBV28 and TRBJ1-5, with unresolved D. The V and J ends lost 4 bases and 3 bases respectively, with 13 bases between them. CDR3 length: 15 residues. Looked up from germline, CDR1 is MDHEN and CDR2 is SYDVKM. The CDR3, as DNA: TGTGCCAGCAGTTCAGTTGGCCACCCCAATCAGCCCCAGCATTTT. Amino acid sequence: CASSSVGHPNQPQHF.

The CDR3 is CASRTPGQGTYEQYF. The CDR3 DNA reads as TGTGCCAGCAGAACTCCGGGACAGGGAACCTACGAGCAGTACTTC. This chain connects TRBV28 to TRBJ2-7; 9 bases fit TRBD1. Germline V gene data show CDR1 as MDHEN and CDR2 as SYDVKM. Trimming took 6 bases from V and 2 from J; bases not matched to a gene: 8. This CDR3 is built from 15 residues. The full variable domain, completed using reference TRBV28 and TRBJ2-7, is DVKVTQSSRYLVKRTGEKVFLECVQDMDHENMFWYRQDPGLGLRLIYFSYDVKMKEKGDIPEGYSVSREKKERFSLILESASTNQTSMYLCASRTPGQGTYEQYFGPGTRLTVT.

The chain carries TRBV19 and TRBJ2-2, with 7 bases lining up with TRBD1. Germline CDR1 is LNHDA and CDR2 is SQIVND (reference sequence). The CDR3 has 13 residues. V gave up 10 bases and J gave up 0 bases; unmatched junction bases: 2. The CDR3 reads CAIQGANTGELFF. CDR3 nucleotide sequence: TGTGCCATCCAGGGGGCGAACACCGGGGAGCTGTTTTTT. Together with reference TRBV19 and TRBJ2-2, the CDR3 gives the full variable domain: DGGITQSPKYLFRKEGQNVTLSCEQNLNHDAMYWYRQDPGQGLRLIYYSQIVNDFQKGDIAEGYSVSREKKESFPLTVTSAQKNPTAFYLCAIQGANTGELFFGEGSRLTVL.

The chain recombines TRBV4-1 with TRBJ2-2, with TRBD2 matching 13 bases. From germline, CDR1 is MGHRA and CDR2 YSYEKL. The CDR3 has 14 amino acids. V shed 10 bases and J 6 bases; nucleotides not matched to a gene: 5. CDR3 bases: TGCGCCACCGGGACTAGCGGGATGTCCGGGGAGCTGTTTTTT. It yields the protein CATGTSGMSGELFF.